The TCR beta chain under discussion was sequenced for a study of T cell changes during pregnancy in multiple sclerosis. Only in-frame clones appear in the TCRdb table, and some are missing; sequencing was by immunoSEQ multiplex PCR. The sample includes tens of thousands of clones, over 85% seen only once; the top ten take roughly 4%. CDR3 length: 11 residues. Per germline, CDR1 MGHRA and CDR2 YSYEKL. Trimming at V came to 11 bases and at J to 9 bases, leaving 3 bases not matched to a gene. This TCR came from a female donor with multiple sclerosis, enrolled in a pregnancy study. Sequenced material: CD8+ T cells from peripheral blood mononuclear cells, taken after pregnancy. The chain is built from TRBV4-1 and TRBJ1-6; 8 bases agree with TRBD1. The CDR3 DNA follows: TGCGCCGCAGGGGGCGCTTCACCCCTCCACTTT. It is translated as CAAGGASPLHF.